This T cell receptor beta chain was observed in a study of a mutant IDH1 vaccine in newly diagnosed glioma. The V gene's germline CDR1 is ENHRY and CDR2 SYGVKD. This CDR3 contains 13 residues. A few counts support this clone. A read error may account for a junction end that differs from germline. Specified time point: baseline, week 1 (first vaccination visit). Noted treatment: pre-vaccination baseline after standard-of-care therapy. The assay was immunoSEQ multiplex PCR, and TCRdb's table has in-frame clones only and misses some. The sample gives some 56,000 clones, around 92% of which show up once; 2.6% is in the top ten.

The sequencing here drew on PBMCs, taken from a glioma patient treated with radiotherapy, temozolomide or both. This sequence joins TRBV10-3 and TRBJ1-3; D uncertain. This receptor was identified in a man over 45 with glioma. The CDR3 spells CAIREASGNTIYF. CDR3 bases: TGTGCCATCCGTGAGGCTTCTGGAAACACCATATATTTT.